Sequencing of this T cell receptor (beta chain) was carried out in a study of blood T cell repertoires in COVID-19. Study summary: Some COVID-19 samples were acute and others convalescent; all came from the United States, Italy and Spain.

As processed by the authors: Amplifying reference gene primers gave estimates of nucleated cell counts. Clones were sequenced by immunoSEQ multiplex PCR, and TCRdb holds only the in-frame ones, with some missing. The V and J calls and clone size were taken over from that table, and D and trimming were inferred from the DNA. Of fewer than 250,000 clones in the sample, roughly 82% were seen once. Per the germline V gene, CDR1 is MGHDK and CDR2 is SYGVNS. This CDR3 is 14 amino acids long. The V and J ends lost 0 bases and 7 bases respectively, with 9 bases between them. The TCR comes from a woman in her forties with acute or convalescent COVID-19. The sequencing input was peripheral blood. The chain uses TRBV25-1 and TRBJ2-2; tentatively, D is TRBD2 (5 bases). In DNA form, the CDR3 reads TGTGCCAGCAGTGAATACCGAGGGAGCGGGGAGCTGTTTTTT. Residues: CASSEYRGSGELFF.